The 14 T cell receptor beta chains below were found in one sample sequenced in a study of cytomegalovirus exposure and HLA in healthy donors. Vbeta (60) and Jbeta (13) primers were used in the PCR. Measured with immunoSEQ multiplex PCR; TCRdb has only the in-frame clones, and not every one. The table records about 110,000 clones, around three quarters of them present only once. The sample was PBMCs. These receptors came from a woman in her thirties in good health and CMV-seronegative.

The chain couples TRBV30 to TRBJ2-3, with a tentative D call TRBD1 (6 bases). The CDR3 length is 13 residues. V lost 6 bases to trimming and J lost 4 bases, with 14 bases between them. From germline, CDR1 is GTSNPN and CDR2 SVGIG (reference sequence). The CDR3 sequence: CACHTGSSDTQYF. For the CDR3, the DNA is TGTGCCTGCCACACAGGGAGTTCAGATACGCAGTATTTT.

This clone turned up a few times. A junction boundary mismatches the germline segment, possibly from a read error. The gene calls are TRBV7-7 and TRBJ2-1; 11 bases fit TRBD2. CDR1 and CDR2 from the germline V gene are SSHAT and FNYEAQ (reference sequence). The CDR3 length is 15 residues. Here the CDR3 reads CASSSGLAGYNEQFF. The DNA of the CDR3 is TGTGCTAGCAGCTCAGGACTAGCGGGTTACAATGAGCAGTTCTTC.

In regard to this clone: Other nucleotide sequences in the sample specify the same CDR3. The chain carries TRBV5-1 and TRBJ2-1; D gene uncertain. From germline, CDR1 is SGHRS and CDR2 YFSETQ. V dropped 4 bases and J dropped 0 bases, with 11 bases sitting between them. The CDR3 is 15 amino acids. The CDR3 here is CASSLGGSSYNEQFF. CDR3 nucleotides: TGCGCCAGCAGCCTAGGCGGCAGCTCCTACAATGAGCAGTTCTTC.

This chain joins TRBV11-3 and TRBJ2-5; 9 bases fit TRBD2. The CDR3 totals 14 residues. From germline, CDR1 is SGHNT and CDR2 YENEEA. Unmatched junction bases numbered 8, after V lost 5 bases and J lost 7 bases. The chain's CDR3 is CASSPNSGGGTQYF. For the CDR3, the DNA is TGTGCCAGCAGCCCCAATAGCGGGGGCGGGACCCAGTACTTC.

As for this clone: The germline gene is not matched at one end of the junction; a read error may be the cause. This chain joins TRBV19 and TRBJ2-7; perhaps TRBD1 as D (6 bases). The CDR3 contains 14 residues. The V gene's germline CDR1 is LNHDA and CDR2 SQIVND (reference sequence). This CDR3 reads CASSHGTSSNEQYF. For the CDR3, the DNA is TGTGCCAGTAGTCACGGGACATCCTCCAACGAGCAGTACTTC.

The chain combines TRBV9 with TRBJ1-1; no firm D call. This CDR3 is 14 amino acids long. V lost 4 bases and J 3 bases, leaving 13 bases between the germline ends. The germline V gene encodes CDR1 SGDLS and CDR2 YYNGEE. The CDR3 region is CASSPQGRYTEAFF. The CDR3 nucleotides read TGTGCCAGCAGCCCCCAAGGGAGATACACTGAAGCTTTCTTT.

The chain carries TRBV4-3 and TRBJ1-2; 11 bases align to TRBD1. After removal of 4 bases from V and 8 bases from J, the junction contained 12 bases not matched to a gene. Looked up from germline, CDR1 is LGHNA and CDR2 is YSLEER. This CDR3 spans 16 amino acids. CDR3 in DNA: TGCGCCAGCAGCCTGAACTTCGGACAGGGGGCATCGGGCTACACCTTC. Translating it yields CASSLNFGQGASGYTF.

The table lists this clone with a few counts. The V gene is TRBV4-3, the J gene TRBJ2-7; D possibly corresponds to TRBD1 (5 bases). Deletions cut 0 bases from V and 3 bases from J, with 9 bases between. CDR3 length: 14 amino acids. Germline assignment: CDR1 LGHNA and CDR2 YSLEER. The CDR3 is CASSQEVQDYEQYF. The CDR3 bases are TGCGCCAGCAGCCAAGAGGTACAGGACTACGAGCAGTACTTC.

The chain recombines TRBV20-1 with TRBJ1-1; D is perhaps TRBD1 (5 bases). The CDR3 extends over 11 amino acids. Trimming removed 7 bases at V and 2 bases at J, with 8 bases between. From germline, CDR1 is DFQATT and CDR2 SNEGSKA (reference sequence). The CDR3 sequence is CSVGGNTEAFF. As DNA, the CDR3 is TGCAGTGTCGGGGGTAACACTGAAGCTTTCTTT.

This sequence joins TRBV14 and TRBJ2-7, with D perhaps matching TRBD2 (6 bases). The V end lost 4 bases, the J end lost 6 bases, and 10 bases lay between the germline ends. Germline V gene data show CDR1 as SGHDN and CDR2 as FVKESK. The CDR3 is made up of 12 amino acids. The CDR3 spells CASSLAASEQYF. CDR3 nucleotides: TGTGCCAGCAGCCTAGCGGCCTCCGAGCAGTACTTC.

The chain joins TRBV28 to TRBJ1-3, with TRBD1 identical over 8 bases. This CDR3 is built from 14 residues. Per the germline V gene, CDR1 is MDHEN and CDR2 is SYDVKM. V was pared by 4 bases and J by 4 bases, with 3 bases of the junction left unmatched. The CDR3 is CASSYRGAGNTIYF. Written as DNA, the CDR3 is TGTGCCAGCAGTTACAGGGGGGCGGGAAACACCATATATTTT. The full variable domain, completed using reference TRBV28 and TRBJ1-3, is DVKVTQSSRYLVKRTGEKVFLECVQDMDHENMFWYRQDPGLGLRLIYFSYDVKMKEKGDIPEGYSVSREKKERFSLILESASTNQTSMYLCASSYRGAGNTIYFGEGSWLTVV.

The chain uses TRBV27 and TRBJ2-7, with D maybe TRBD1 (6 bases). Trimming took off 6 bases at V and 4 bases at J, with 13 bases between the two ends. The CDR3 is made up of 13 amino acids. Germline V lookup: CDR1 MNHEY, CDR2 SMNVEV (reference sequence). The CDR3 region has the DNA TGTGCCAGCAGCTTCGGACAGCCTTACGAGCAGTACTTC. Amino acid sequence: CASSFGQPYEQYF.

V and J are TRBV6-5 and TRBJ1-1, with TRBD1 identical over 10 bases. This CDR3 comprises 16 residues. The J segment lost 4 bases and the V segment lost 2 bases, leaving 7 bases of the junction unmatched. Germline V gene data show CDR1 as MNHEY and CDR2 as SVGAGI. This CDR3 is CASSYGTGAGGTEAFF. The CDR3 DNA reads as TGTGCCAGCAGTTACGGGACAGGGGCGGGGGGCACTGAAGCTTTCTTT.

The table lists this clone with a few counts. The chain uses TRBV18 and TRBJ1-2, with 12 bases that match TRBD1. Germline CDR1 is KGHSH and CDR2 is LQKENI. Trimming cost V 0 bases and J 3 bases; bases outside gene matches: 2. The CDR3 has 16 amino acids. The CDR3 region has the DNA TGTGCCAGCTCACCACCGGGGACAGGGGGCCACTATGGCTACACCTTC. This encodes CASSPPGTGGHYGYTF.